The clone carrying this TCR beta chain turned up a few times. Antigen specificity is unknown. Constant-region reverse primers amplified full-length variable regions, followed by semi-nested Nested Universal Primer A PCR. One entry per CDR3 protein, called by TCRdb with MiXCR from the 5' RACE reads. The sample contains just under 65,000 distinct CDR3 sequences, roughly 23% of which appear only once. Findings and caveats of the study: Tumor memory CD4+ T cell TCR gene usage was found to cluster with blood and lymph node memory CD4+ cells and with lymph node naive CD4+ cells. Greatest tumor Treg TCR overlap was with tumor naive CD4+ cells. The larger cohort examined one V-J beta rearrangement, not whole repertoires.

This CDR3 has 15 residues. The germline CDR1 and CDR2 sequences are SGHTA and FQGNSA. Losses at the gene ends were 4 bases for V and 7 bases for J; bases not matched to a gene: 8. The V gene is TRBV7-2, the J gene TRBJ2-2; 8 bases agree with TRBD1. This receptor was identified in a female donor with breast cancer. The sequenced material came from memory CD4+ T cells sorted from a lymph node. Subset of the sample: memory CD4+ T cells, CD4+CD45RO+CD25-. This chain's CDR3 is CASSSPTTGGGELFF. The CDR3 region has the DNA TGTGCCAGCAGCTCCCCCACTACAGGGGGCGGGGAGCTGTTTTTT.